The next 20 T cell receptor beta chains were all read from a single sample in a study of radiotherapy plus CTLA-4 blockade in lung cancer. Profiled with immunoSEQ multiplex PCR; TCRdb holds only in-frame clones, not every one. The sample comprises about 40,000 clones, roughly 79% of which are singletons, and less than 25% rests with the top ten. The input for sequencing was peripheral blood, taken from a patient treated with radiotherapy plus ipilimumab. The receptors come from a human donor with non-small cell lung cancer that progressed on radiotherapy plus ipilimumab.

The V gene is TRBV11-2, the J gene TRBJ1-2; D call uncertain. The CDR3 has 14 residues. Germline V gene data show CDR1 as SGHAT and CDR2 as FQNNGV. The V and J ends lost 5 bases and 4 bases respectively, with 14 bases between them. CDR3 DNA sequence: TGTGCCAGCAGCCCTGAGGGCGGGCTCTATGGCTACACCTTC. Protein product: CASSPEGGLYGYTF.

The chain recombines TRBV9 with TRBJ1-2; D is possibly TRBD1 (6 bases). The CDR3 is made up of 17 amino acids. V lost 0 bases and J 7 bases, leaving 22 bases between the germline ends. CDR1 SGDLS and CDR2 YYNGEE come from the germline V gene. As DNA, the CDR3 is TGTGCCAGCAGCGTAGGGCAGGGAGGGGGGAGAGCTAGTGGCTACACCTTC. Its protein product is CASSVGQGGGRASGYTF.

The gene calls are TRBV7-6 and TRBJ2-1, with a possible D match to TRBD1 (5 bases). V gave up 5 bases and J gave up 7 bases, with 24 bases separating them. This CDR3 comprises 17 residues. CDR1 and CDR2 from the germline V gene are SGHVS and FNYEAQ. The CDR3, as DNA: TGTGCCAGCAGCCCGGTAGTGGGGCAGGGCCTTGGGAATGAGCAGTTCTTC. It codes for CASSPVVGQGLGNEQFF. Supplemented by reference TRBV7-6 and TRBJ2-1, the full variable domain reads GAGVSQSPRYKVTKRGQDVALRCDPISGHVSLYWYRQALGQGPEFLTYFNYEAQQDKSGLPNDRFSAERPEGSISTLTIQRTEQRDSAMYRCASSPVVGQGLGNEQFFGPGTRLTVL.

The rearrangement links TRBV28 to TRBJ1-1; TRBD1 matches at 8 bases. This CDR3 has 15 residues. Looked up from germline, CDR1 is MDHEN and CDR2 is SYDVKM. V shed 5 bases, J shed 4 bases, and the junction held 9 bases outside the gene matches. As DNA, the CDR3 is TGTGCCAGCAGTAAAACGACAGGGGTGGTCACTGAAGCTTTCTTT. Protein: CASSKTTGVVTEAFF.

The sample holds a few counts of this clone. This chain joins TRBV2 and TRBJ1-5; D perhaps matches TRBD1 (5 bases). Trimming took 6 bases from V and 6 from J, leaving 15 bases between them. CDR3 size: 14 residues. Germline assignment: CDR1 SNHLY and CDR2 FYNNEI. This CDR3 reads CASRRGGWGQPQHF. The CDR3 bases are TGTGCCAGCAGACGCGGGGGTTGGGGTCAGCCCCAGCATTTT.

The count of this clone is one. The CDR3 DNA reads TGTGCCAGCAGTTCCAAACTAGGCGCTAGCTACGAGCAGTACTTC. It yields the protein CASSSKLGASYEQYF. This chain connects TRBV7-8 to TRBJ2-7; perhaps TRBD2 as D (5 bases). The CDR3 consists of 15 residues. V lost 6 bases to trimming and J lost 3 bases, with 18 bases between them. Per germline, CDR1 SGHVS and CDR2 FQNEAQ.

This clone showed up just once. The CDR3 spells CASSNRLAGGGDTQYF. In DNA form, the CDR3 reads TGTGCCAGCAGCAACCGACTAGCGGGGGGTGGGGATACGCAGTATTTT. The chain is built from TRBV7-2 and TRBJ2-3; TRBD2 aligns across 13 bases. The CDR3 is 16 amino acids. The junction had 8 bases not matched to a gene; V was cut back by 5 bases and J by 6 bases. Germline V CDR1 and CDR2: SGHTA, FQGNSA. Supplemented by reference TRBV7-2 and TRBJ2-3, the full variable domain reads GAGVSQSPSNKVTEKGKDVELRCDPISGHTALYWYRQSLGQGLEFLIYFQGNSAPDKSGLPSDRFSAERTGGSVSTLTIQRTQQEDSAVYLCASSNRLAGGGDTQYFGPGTRLTVL.

The chain recombines TRBV6-1 with TRBJ2-3; 9 nucleotides line up with TRBD2. J was trimmed by 4 bases and V by 1 base; bases with no gene match: 0. The CDR3 is made up of 14 amino acids. The germline V gene has CDR1 MNHNS and CDR2 SASEGT. CDR3 sequence: CASSEGLAADTQYF. The DNA for the CDR3 is TGTGCCAGCAGTGAAGGACTAGCGGCAGATACGCAGTATTTT.

This clone was detected only a few times. The rearrangement uses TRBV10-3 and TRBJ2-3; D not certain. Germline-derived CDR1 and CDR2 are ENHRY and SYGVKD. The CDR3 covers 12 residues. The V end was cut by 0 bases, the J end by 4 bases, with 2 bases between. As DNA, the CDR3 is TGTGCCATCAGTGAGTCCTCAGATACGCAGTATTTT. Encoded protein: CAISESSDTQYF.

The gene calls are TRBV23-1 and TRBJ1-3; D ambiguous. TRBV23-1 is an ORF for which the function is uncertain. The CDR3 has 13 amino acids. V was shortened by 5 bases and J by 1 base, with 6 bases between the two germline ends. The CDR3 protein is CASSSLSGNTIYF. The CDR3 coding sequence is TGCGCCAGCAGTTCACTTTCTGGAAACACCATATATTTT.

The genes are TRBV6-5 and TRBJ2-5; D is possibly TRBD1 (5 bases). Trimming pared 7 bases from V and 5 bases from J, leaving 8 bases between. The CDR3 is made up of 11 amino acids. Germline CDR1 MNHEY, CDR2 SVGAGI. Here the CDR3 reads CASTRQETQYF. The DNA of the CDR3 is TGTGCCAGCACGAGACAGGAGACCCAGTACTTC.

The chain combines TRBV9 with TRBJ2-7; 10 bases fit TRBD2. This CDR3 has 16 amino acids. V shed 2 bases and J 6 bases; nucleotides not matched to a gene: 11. CDR1 is SGDLS, CDR2 YYNGEE, per germline. CDR3 in DNA: TGTGCCAGCAGCGTTGCGAACAGCGGGGGGGCCGCCGAGCAGTACTTC. Its translation is CASSVANSGGAAEQYF.

This sequence joins TRBV29-1 and TRBJ1-1, with 9 positions matching TRBD1. The CDR3 consists of 16 residues. Germline V gene data show CDR1 as SQVTM and CDR2 as ANQGSEA. Trimming at V came to 6 bases and at J to 2 bases, leaving 13 bases not matched to a gene. The CDR3 spells CSVAGQGMRKNTEAFF. Here the CDR3 DNA reads TGCAGCGTCGCGGGACAGGGAATGCGAAAAAACACTGAAGCTTTCTTT.

The V gene is TRBV6-5, the J gene TRBJ2-1; 11 nucleotides match TRBD2. The junction had 7 bases not matched to a gene; V was cut back by 6 bases and J by 9 bases. The CDR3 totals 14 residues. The germline V gene encodes CDR1 MNHEY and CDR2 SVGAGI. CDR3 coding DNA: TGTGCCAGCAGCCCGGGACTAGCGGCATTTGAGCAGTTCTTC. This sequence encodes CASSPGLAAFEQFF.

In this sample, this clone turned up a few times. V and J are TRBV5-1 and TRBJ2-1, with a tentative D call TRBD1 (6 bases). Germline-derived CDR1 and CDR2 are SGHRS and YFSETQ. This CDR3 has 12 residues. V was pared by 3 bases and J by 8 bases, with 9 bases between. CDR3 nucleotide sequence: TGCGCCAGCAGCTCTACAGGGTATGAGCAGTTCTTC. Its translation is CASSSTGYEQFF.

This clone has a handful of counts. The V gene is TRBV4-3, the J gene TRBJ2-1, with TRBD1 matching over 7 bases. Germline assignment: CDR1 LGHNA and CDR2 YSLEER. V was clipped by 0 bases and J by 12 bases; unmatched bases: 14. The CDR3 length is 16 residues. CDR3 DNA: TGCGCCAGCAGCCAAGAGGGGACAGACAGCCTAAGGGGGCAGTTCTTC. It is translated as CASSQEGTDSLRGQFF.

V is TRBV7-2 and J is TRBJ2-7; 9 positions match TRBD1. In germline, CDR1 is SGHTA, CDR2 FQGNSA. Trimming cost V 2 bases and J 3 bases; bases outside gene matches: 8. The CDR3 sequence is 16 residues long. The CDR3 reads CASSLMSGTGNYEQYF. CDR3 nucleotide sequence: TGTGCCAGCAGCTTAATGTCCGGGACAGGGAACTACGAGCAGTACTTC.

The chain links TRBV7-3 to TRBJ2-3; D perhaps matches TRBD2 (7 bases). Germline CDR1 SGHTA, CDR2 FQGTGA. The CDR3 has 15 amino acids. Trimming removed 6 bases from V and 1 base from J, with 14 bases in between. The CDR3 DNA reads TGTGCCAGCAGTCGCGCGGGGGCCGGCACAGATACGCAGTATTTT. Residues: CASSRAGAGTDTQYF.

The chain couples TRBV18 to TRBJ2-7, with a possible D match to TRBD1 (6 bases). There are 14 residues in the CDR3. CDR1 is KGHSH, CDR2 LQKENI, per germline. The V and J ends lost 3 bases and 4 bases respectively, with 13 bases between them. The CDR3 nucleotides are TGTGCCAGCTCACCCTCGGTACAGGGTTACGAGCAGTACTTC. This sequence encodes CASSPSVQGYEQYF.

The chain combines TRBV5-1 with TRBJ2-2; TRBD1 matches 12 bases. V shed 4 bases, J shed 3 bases, and the junction held 4 bases outside the gene matches. The CDR3 spans 16 residues. Germline values: CDR1 SGHRS, CDR2 YFSETQ. This CDR3 reads CASSTGQGAYTGELFF. CDR3 sequence (DNA): TGCGCCAGCAGCACGGGACAGGGGGCGTACACCGGGGAGCTGTTTTTT.